This TCR beta chain came from a study of CD8 T cells in Susac syndrome. The CDR3 has 12 amino acids. V was shortened by 3 bases and J by 4 bases, with 4 bases between the two germline ends. Germline CDR1 SEHNR, CDR2 FQNEAQ (reference sequence). Random hexamers were used to reverse transcribe about 0.45 to 1 ug of RNA. TCRdb independently ran MiXCR on the immunoSEQ multiplex PCR reads; one entry per CDR3 protein. The data contain under 95,000 distinct CDR3 sequences, roughly 94% of them seen just once; the ten biggest clones take up roughly 0.31%. The sample comprised CD4+ T cells from PBMCs. This TCR came from a human donor with Susac syndrome. The chain uses TRBV7-9 and TRBJ1-5; no clear D. The CDR3 spells CASSFPNQPQHF. CDR3 nucleotide sequence: TGTGCCAGCAGCTTCCCGAATCAGCCCCAGCATTTT.